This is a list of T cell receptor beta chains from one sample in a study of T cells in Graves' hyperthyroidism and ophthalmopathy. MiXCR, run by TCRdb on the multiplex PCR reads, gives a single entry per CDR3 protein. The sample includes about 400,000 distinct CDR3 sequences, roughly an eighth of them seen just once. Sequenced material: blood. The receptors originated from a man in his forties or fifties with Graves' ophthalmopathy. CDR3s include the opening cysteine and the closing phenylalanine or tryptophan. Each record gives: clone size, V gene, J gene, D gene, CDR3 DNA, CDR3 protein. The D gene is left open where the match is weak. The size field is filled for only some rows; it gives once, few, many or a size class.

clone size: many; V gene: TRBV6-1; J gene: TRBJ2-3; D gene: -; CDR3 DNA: TGTGCCAGCTCCCGAACGGTTAGGGTGAACACAGATACGCAGTATTTT; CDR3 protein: CASSRTVRVNTDTQYF
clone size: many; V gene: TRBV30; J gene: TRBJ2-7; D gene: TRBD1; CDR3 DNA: TGTGCCTGGAGTGGAATGCGAGGACAGGGGGCCTACGAGCAGTACTTC; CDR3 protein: CAWSGMRGQGAYEQYF
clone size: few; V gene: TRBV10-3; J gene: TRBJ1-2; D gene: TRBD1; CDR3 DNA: TGTGCCATCAGTCTAGGACAGGGTGGCTATGGCTACACCTTC; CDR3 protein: CAISLGQGGYGYTF
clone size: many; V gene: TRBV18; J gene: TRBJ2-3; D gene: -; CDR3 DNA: TGTGCCAGCTCACCCCGACGGGAGCTGAGCACAGATACGCAGTATTTT; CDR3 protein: CASSPRRELSTDTQYF
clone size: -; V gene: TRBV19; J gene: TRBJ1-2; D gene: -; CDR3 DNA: TGTGCCAGTACCAACGCCAGGGTATTTGGCTACACCTTC; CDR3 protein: CASTNARVFGYTF
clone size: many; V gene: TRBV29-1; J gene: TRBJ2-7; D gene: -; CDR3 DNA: TGCAGCGTTGAAATAACGGGGACCTACGAGCAGTACTTC; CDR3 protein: CSVEITGTYEQYF
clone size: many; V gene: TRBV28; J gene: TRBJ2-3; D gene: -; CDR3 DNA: TGTGGGGTCGGTGGCGGGACGGTCACAGATACGCAGTATTTT; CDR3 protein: CGVGGGTVTDTQYF
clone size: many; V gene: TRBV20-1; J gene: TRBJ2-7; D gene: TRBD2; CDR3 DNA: TGCAGTGTCAAGGGACTAGCGGGAGCACCTTACGAGCAGTACTTC; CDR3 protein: CSVKGLAGAPYEQYF
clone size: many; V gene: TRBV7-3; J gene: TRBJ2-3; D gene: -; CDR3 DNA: TGTGCCAGCAGCGAGTCGGACTACACAGATACGCAGTATTTT; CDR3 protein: CASSESDYTDTQYF
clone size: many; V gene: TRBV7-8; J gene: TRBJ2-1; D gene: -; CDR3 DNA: TGTGCCAGCAGCTTAAGGCGAGCGGGCGGCAATGAGCAGTTCTTC; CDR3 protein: CASSLRRAGGNEQFF
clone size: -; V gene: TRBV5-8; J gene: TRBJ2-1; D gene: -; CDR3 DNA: TGTGCCAGCAGCTTGGGGGGCCCGAGTGTATTGGGTGAGCAGTTCTTC; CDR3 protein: CASSLGGPSVLGEQFF
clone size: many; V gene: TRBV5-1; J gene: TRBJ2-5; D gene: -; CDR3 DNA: TGCGCCAGCAGCTTGGATTTTCGTGCGGAGACCCAGTACTTC; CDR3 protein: CASSLDFRAETQYF
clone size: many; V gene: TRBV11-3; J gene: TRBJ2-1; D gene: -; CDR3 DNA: TGTGCCAGCAGCCCACCGGGACGGACCTACAATGAGCAGTTCTTC; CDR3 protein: CASSPPGRTYNEQFF
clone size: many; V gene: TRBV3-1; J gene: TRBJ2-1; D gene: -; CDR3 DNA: TGTGCCAGCAGCCAGACCTCAGATGGTGAGCAGTTCTTC; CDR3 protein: CASSQTSDGEQFF
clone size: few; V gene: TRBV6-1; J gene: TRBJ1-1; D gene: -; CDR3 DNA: TGTGCCAGCAGTGAAGACGGGCTGAGCTGGAACACTGAAGCTTTCTTT; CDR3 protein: CASSEDGLSWNTEAFF
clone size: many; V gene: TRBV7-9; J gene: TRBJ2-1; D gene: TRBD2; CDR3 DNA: TGTGCCAGCAGCCCCCTAAGAGCGGGAGGGTATGGTGAGCAGTTCTTC; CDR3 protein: CASSPLRAGGYGEQFF
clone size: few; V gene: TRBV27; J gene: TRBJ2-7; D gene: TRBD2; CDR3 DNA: TGTGCCAGCCACTTCGGAGGCGGGAGCAACTACGAGCAGTACTTC; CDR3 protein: CASHFGGGSNYEQYF
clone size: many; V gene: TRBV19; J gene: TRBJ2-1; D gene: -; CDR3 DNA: TGTGCCAGTCGCCCGGGCGGGCTACAGGGGCAGTTCTTC; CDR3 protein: CASRPGGLQGQFF
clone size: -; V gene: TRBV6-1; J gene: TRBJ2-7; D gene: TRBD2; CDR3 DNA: TGTGCCACCTGGACTAGCGGGATATCCTACGAGCAGTACTTC; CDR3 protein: CATWTSGISYEQYF
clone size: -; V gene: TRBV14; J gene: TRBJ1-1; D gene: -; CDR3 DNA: TGTGCCAGCAGCCGTTCGCCAGGGTCGACTGAAGCTTTCTTT; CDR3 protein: CASSRSPGSTEAFF
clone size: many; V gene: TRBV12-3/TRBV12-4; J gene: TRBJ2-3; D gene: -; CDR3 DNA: TGTGCCAGCAGTTTCTCTAGCGAGGTCACGCAGTATTTT; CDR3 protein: CASSFSSEVTQYF
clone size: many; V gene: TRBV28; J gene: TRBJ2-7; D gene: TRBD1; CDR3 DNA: TGTGCCAGTGGTCGAATGACAGGGGCTGGGGACGAGCAGTACTTC; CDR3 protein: CASGRMTGAGDEQYF
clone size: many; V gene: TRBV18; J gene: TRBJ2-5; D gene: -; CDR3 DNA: TGTGCCAGCTCACCACTTCTATCGGGGGGCGGAGAGACCCAGTACTTC; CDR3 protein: CASSPLLSGGGETQYF
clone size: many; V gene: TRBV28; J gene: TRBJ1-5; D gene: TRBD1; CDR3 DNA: TGTGCCAGCAGTTTCGACAGGGTTTTAGGTCAGCCCCAGCATTTT; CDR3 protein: CASSFDRVLGQPQHF
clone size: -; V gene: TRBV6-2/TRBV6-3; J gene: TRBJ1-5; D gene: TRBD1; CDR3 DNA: TGTGCCAGCAGTTACGACAGGGGTTTCCCCAATCAGCCCCAGCATTTT; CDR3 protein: CASSYDRGFPNQPQHF
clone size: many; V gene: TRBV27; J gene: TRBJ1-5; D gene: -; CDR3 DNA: TGTGCCAGCAGGCCCAGCTTCAATCAGCCCCAGCATTTT; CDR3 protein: CASRPSFNQPQHF
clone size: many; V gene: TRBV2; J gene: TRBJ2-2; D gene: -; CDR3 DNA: TGTGCCAGCAGTGAATTAACTCACAACACCGGGGAGCTGTTTTTT; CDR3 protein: CASSELTHNTGELFF
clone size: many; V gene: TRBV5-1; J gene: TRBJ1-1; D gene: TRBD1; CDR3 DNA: TGCGCCAGCAGCCTGACAGACAGGGGGCGCGGAGCTTTCTTT; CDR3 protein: CASSLTDRGRGAFF
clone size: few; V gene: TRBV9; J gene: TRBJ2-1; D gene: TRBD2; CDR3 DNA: TGTGCCAGCAGCTCCACGGGACTAGCGGGAGCCGGTGAGCAGTTCTTC; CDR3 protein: CASSSTGLAGAGEQFF
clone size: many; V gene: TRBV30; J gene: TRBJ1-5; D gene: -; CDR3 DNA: TGTGCCTGGAGTGTTGGGGGGGCAAATCAGCCCCAGCATTTT; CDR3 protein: CAWSVGGANQPQHF
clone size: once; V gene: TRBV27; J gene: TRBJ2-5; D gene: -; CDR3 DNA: TGTGCCAGCAGGCCGGGACGTAGAGAGACCCAGTACTTC; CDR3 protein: CASRPGRRETQYF
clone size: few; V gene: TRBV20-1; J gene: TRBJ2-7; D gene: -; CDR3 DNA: TGCAGTGCTAGAGGGACATTGGACGAGCAGTACTTC; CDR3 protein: CSARGTLDEQYF
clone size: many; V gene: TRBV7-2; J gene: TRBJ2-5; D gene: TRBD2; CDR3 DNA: TGTGCCAGCAGCTTAGCGGGACTAGCGGGAAAAGAGACCCAGTACTTC; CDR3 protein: CASSLAGLAGKETQYF
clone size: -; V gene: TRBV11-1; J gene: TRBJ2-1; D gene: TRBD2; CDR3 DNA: TGTGCCAGCAGCCCAGGGCTAGCCGGGACTAGCGGGAGCCACAATGAGCAGTTCTTC; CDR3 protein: CASSPGLAGTSGSHNEQFF
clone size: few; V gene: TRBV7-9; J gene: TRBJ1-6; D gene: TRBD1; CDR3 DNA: TGTGCCAGCAGCTTAGGGACAGGGGAGAATCCACCCCTCCACTTT; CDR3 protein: CASSLGTGENPPLHF
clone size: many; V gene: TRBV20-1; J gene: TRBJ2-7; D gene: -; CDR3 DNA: TGCAGTGCCCAACCCCAAGTGGGGGCGAAATACTTC; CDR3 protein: CSAQPQVGAKYF
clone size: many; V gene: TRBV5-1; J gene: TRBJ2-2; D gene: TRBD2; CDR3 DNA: TGCGCCAGCAGCCAAATAACTAGCGGGAGTTTTACCGGGGAGCTGTTTTTT; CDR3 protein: CASSQITSGSFTGELFF
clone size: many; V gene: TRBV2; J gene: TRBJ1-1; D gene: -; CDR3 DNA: TGTGCCAGCACGATGGGGAGGGAACAAGCTTTCTTT; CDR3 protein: CASTMGREQAFF
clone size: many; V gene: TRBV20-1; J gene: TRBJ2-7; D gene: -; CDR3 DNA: TGCAGTGCTAGAGAGGGGGCCCACGAGCAGTACTTC; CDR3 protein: CSAREGAHEQYF
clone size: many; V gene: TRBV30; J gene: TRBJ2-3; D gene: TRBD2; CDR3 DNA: TGTGCCTGGAGTCCAGCGGGAAGCGATACGCAGTATTTT; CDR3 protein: CAWSPAGSDTQYF
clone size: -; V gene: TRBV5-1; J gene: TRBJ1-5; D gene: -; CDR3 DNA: TGCGCCAGCAGCTTGGATGGGGGTAGCAATCAGCCCCAGCATTTT; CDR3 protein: CASSLDGGSNQPQHF
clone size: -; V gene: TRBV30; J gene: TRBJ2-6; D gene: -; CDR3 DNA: TGTGCCTGGAGTGCTGAGATTCTCTCTGGGGCCAACGTCCTGACTTTC; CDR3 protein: CAWSAEILSGANVLTF
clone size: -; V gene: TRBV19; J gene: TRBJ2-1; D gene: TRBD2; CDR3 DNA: TGTGCCAGTAGGACTAGCGGGAGCCGCGGTGAGCAGTTCTTC; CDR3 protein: CASRTSGSRGEQFF
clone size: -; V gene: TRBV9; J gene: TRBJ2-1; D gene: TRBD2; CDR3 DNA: TGTGCCAGCAGCGTAGGACTAGCCGGCCGGTTTGAGCAGTTCTTC; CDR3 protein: CASSVGLAGRFEQFF
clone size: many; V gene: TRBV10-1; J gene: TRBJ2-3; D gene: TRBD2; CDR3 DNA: TGCGCCAGCAGTGATGTTTCTAGCGGGACGAACTCAGATGGAGATACGCAGTATTTT; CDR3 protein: CASSDVSSGTNSDGDTQYF
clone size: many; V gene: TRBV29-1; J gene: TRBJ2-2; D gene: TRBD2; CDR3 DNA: TGCAGCGTTGAAGAACCTGGGACTACGAACACCGGGGAGCTGTTTTTT; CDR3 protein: CSVEEPGTTNTGELFF
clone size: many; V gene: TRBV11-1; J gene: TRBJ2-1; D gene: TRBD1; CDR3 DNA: TGTGCCAGCAGCTTCCGCCGGGACAGGGAAGACAATGAGCAGTTCTTC; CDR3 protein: CASSFRRDREDNEQFF
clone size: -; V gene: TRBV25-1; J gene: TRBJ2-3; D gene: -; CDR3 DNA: TGTGCCAGCAGTGAATCTGGGACGGGCACAGATACGCAGTATTTT; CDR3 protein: CASSESGTGTDTQYF
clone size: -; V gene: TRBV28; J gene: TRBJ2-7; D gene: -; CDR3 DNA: TGTGCCAGCAGTTTTGATTGGGGACGGAACTACGAGCAGTACTTC; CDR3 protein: CASSFDWGRNYEQYF
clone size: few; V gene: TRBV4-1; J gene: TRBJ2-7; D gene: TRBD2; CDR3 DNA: TGCGCCAGCAGCCAAAACCTAGCGGGGAGCTCCTACGAGCAGTACTTC; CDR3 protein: CASSQNLAGSSYEQYF
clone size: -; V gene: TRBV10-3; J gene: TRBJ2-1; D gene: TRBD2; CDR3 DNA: TGTGCCATCAGTGAGTCGACTAGCGGGAGGTTTTACAATGAGCAGTTCTTC; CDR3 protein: CAISESTSGRFYNEQFF
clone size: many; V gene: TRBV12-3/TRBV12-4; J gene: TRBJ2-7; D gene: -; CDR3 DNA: TGTGCCAGCAGTTTAGCGAGGGTGGCCTACGAGCAGTACTTC; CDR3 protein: CASSLARVAYEQYF
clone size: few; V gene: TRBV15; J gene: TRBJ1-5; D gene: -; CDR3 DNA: TGTGCCACCAGCAGAGGGGTCCAGCCCCAGCATTTT; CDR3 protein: CATSRGVQPQHF
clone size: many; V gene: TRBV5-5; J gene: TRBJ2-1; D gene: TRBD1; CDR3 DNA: TGTGCCAGCAGCTTGGAGGGGACAGGGATCTACAATGAGCAGTTCTTC; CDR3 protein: CASSLEGTGIYNEQFF
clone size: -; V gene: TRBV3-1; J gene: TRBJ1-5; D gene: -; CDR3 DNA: TGTGCCAGCAGCCAAGATCGCCAGCCCCAGCATTTT; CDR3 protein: CASSQDRQPQHF